The clone carrying this T cell receptor (beta chain) was observed many times. V was trimmed by 1 base and J by 3 bases, leaving 12 bases between them. Germline CDR1 and CDR2: SGHVS and FQNEAQ. The CDR3 is 15 amino acids. Original handling: Reference gene primer amplification yielded estimated nucleated cell counts. The repertoire was sequenced with immunoSEQ multiplex PCR; TCRdb's copy has only in-frame clones and lacks some. From that table come the V and J calls and clone size; the DNA was used to work out D and trimming. The table shows about 480,000 clones, with approximately 87% occurring only once. The data were taken from a study of blood T cell repertoires in COVID-19. Study-level background: T cells, B-cell-depleted T cells, or PBMCs provided the cDNA or gDNA that served as material.

Participants, 18 to 89 years old, spanned 25 or so US areas. Each recovered donor of Cohort 3 presented with two negative PCRs, clearance, or symptom resolution. Sequenced input: PBMCs or T cells enriched from blood (not recorded which). The chain couples TRBV7-8 to TRBJ1-1, with D perhaps TRBD1 (5 bases). The TCR sequence derives from a woman in her thirties or forties who had recovered from COVID-19. CDR3 nucleotide sequence: TGTGCCAGCAGCTTAGAGGCGGCAGGGTACACTGAAGCTTTCTTT. Protein product: CASSLEAAGYTEAFF.